This T cell receptor beta chain was sequenced for a study of T cells after posttransplantation cyclophosphamide. This clone has only a few counts. The antigen remains unidentified. Broader study findings: Recipient CMV seropositivity and CMV reactivation strongly tracked TRB clonality. TRB overlap between skin or GI tissue T cells and blood was limited.

Cyclophosphamide on days +3 and +4 followed busulfan-fludarabine conditioning and a marrow graft. Germline CDR1 is SEHNR and CDR2 is FQNEAQ (reference sequence). The V and J ends lost 3 bases and 2 bases, in that order; junction bases with no gene match: 5. The CDR3 contains 15 residues. The assay was immunoSEQ multiplex PCR, and TCRdb's table has in-frame clones only and misses some. The sample presents approximately 6,000 clones, none singletons. The source of this sequence is a male patient aged 55 to 69 who received an allogeneic stem cell transplant from a related donor, was CMV-positive, and had no GVHD. Some T cells here may be from the graft donor. The chain uses TRBV7-9 and TRBJ2-3; 7 bases map to TRBD2. Source: PBMCs, taken after allogeneic stem cell transplant with posttransplant cyclophosphamide. The CDR3 here is CASSFGGGATDTQYF. CDR3 coding DNA: TGTGCCAGCAGCTTTGGGGGGGGTGCCACAGATACGCAGTATTTT.